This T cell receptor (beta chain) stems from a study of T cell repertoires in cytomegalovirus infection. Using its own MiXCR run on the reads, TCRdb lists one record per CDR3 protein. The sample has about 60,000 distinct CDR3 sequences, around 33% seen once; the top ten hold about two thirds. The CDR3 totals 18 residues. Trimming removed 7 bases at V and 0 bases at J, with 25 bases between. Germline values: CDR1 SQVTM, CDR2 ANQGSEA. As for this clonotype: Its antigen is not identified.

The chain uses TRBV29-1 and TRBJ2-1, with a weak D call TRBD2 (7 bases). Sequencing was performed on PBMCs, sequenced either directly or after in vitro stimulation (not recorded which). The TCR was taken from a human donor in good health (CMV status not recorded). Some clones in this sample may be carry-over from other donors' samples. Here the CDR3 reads CSAPPGHLGLGSYNEQFF. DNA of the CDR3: TGCAGCGCCCCACCGGGACACTTAGGACTAGGCTCCTACAATGAGCAGTTCTTC.